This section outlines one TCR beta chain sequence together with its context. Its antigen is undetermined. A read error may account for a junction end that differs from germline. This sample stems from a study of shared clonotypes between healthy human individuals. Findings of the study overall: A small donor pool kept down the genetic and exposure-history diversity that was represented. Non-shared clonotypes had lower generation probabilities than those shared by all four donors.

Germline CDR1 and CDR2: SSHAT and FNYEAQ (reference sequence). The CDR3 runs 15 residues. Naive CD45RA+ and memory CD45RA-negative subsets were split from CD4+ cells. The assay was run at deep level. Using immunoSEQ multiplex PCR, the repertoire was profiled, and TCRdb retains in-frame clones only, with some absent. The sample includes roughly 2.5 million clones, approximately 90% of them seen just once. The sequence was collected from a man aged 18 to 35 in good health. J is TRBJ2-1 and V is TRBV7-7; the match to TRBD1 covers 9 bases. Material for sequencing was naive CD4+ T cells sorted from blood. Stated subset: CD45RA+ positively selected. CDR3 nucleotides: TGTGCTAGCAGCTTCGGGACAGGGTCCTCGTATGAGCAGTTCTTC. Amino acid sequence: CASSFGTGSSYEQFF.